Shown below are 9 T cell receptor beta chains from a single sample sequenced in a study of CD8 T cells in ankylosing spondylitis (dated by TCRdb to about 2017). Receptor amplification or capture employed 5' RACE. The sequencing machine was an Illumina HiSeq 2500. Clones were called with MiXCR by TCRdb after fastp trimmed the public reads at Q25, and only in-frame beta chains were retained. Every entry covers one CDR3 protein and lists the most common genes and DNA from its rows. Within this sample are around 140,000 distinct CDR3 sequences, with over 10% of them counted one time only. The top ten clonotypes cover about 3.8% of the sample. The specimen sequenced was blood, either unsorted or a sorted T cell fraction (not recorded which). Receptors originate from a female donor with ankylosing spondylitis or in good health (not recorded which).

This clonotype was picked up many times. V usage is TRBV5-1 and J usage is TRBJ1-3; the match to TRBD1 covers 8 bases. The CDR3 runs 15 residues. V was pared by 0 bases and J by 4 bases, with 3 bases of the junction left unmatched. CDR1 and CDR2 from the germline V gene are SGHRS and YFSETQ. In nucleotides, the CDR3 is TGCGCCAGCAGCTTGGCAGGGGGCCTGGGAAACACCATATATTTT. It translates to CASSLAGGLGNTIYF.

This clonotype was seen repeatedly, ten times or more. The chain uses TRBV20-1 and TRBJ1-5; 11 bases agree with TRBD1. After removal of 2 bases from V and 5 bases from J, the junction contained 14 bases not matched to a gene. Per germline, CDR1 DFQATT and CDR2 SNEGSKA (reference sequence). The CDR3 totals 18 residues. CDR3 in amino acids: CSARPIPGQGVVDQPQHF. The CDR3 DNA is TGCAGTGCTAGACCAATCCCGGGACAGGGGGTTGTGGATCAGCCCCAGCATTTT.

This clonotype came up many times. V gene TRBV21-1 combines with J gene TRBJ1-6. TRBV21-1 corresponds to a pseudogene. The CDR3 consists of 14 residues. This CDR3 is CASSKWESHSPLHF. CDR3 DNA sequence: TGTGCCAGCAGCAAATGGGAATCACATTCACCCCTCCACTTT.

At least ten counts were recorded for this clonotype. This sequence joins TRBV20-1 and TRBJ2-1, with no clear D. V was trimmed by 3 bases and J by 8 bases, leaving 5 bases between them. CDR1 DFQATT and CDR2 SNEGSKA come from the germline V gene (reference sequence). The CDR3 spans 10 residues. Here the CDR3 reads CSASSDEQFF. The CDR3 DNA reads as TGCAGTGCTAGCAGCGATGAGCAGTTCTTC.

The V and J genes are TRBV11-2 and TRBJ2-1; TRBD2 matches at 16 bases. This CDR3 region has 17 residues. Germline trimming cut 3 bases from V and 6 bases from J; bases unmatched to any gene: 5. The V gene's germline CDR1 is SGHAT and CDR2 FQNNGV. The CDR3 nucleotides are TGTGCCAGCAGCTTGGGGACTAGCGGGAGGGGGAGCAATGAGCAGTTCTTC. Translation gives CASSLGTSGRGSNEQFF.

This clonotype was seen repeatedly, ten times or more. The chain carries TRBV21-1 and TRBJ2-1; TRBD1 is taken as the D call from the table, unchecked against the DNA. TRBV21-1 is a recognized pseudogene. The CDR3 sequence is 17 residues long. CDR3: CASSKIPSGETYNEQFF. The CDR3 coding sequence is TGTGCCAGCAGCAAAATCCCCTCGGGGGAGACCTACAATGAGCAGTTCTTC.

This clonotype occurred many times. The rearrangement uses TRBV4-1 and TRBJ2-1; 10 bases align to TRBD2. CDR1 is MGHRA and CDR2 is YSYEKL in the germline V gene. Trimming at V came to 1 base and at J to 4 bases, leaving 4 bases not matched to a gene. This CDR3 contains 16 residues. CDR3 sequence: CASSQGASGGYNEQFF. CDR3 bases: TGCGCCAGCAGCCAAGGGGCTAGCGGGGGTTACAATGAGCAGTTCTTC.

The chain couples TRBV13 to TRBJ2-1; a possible D gene is TRBD1 (5 bases). Between the trimmed V and J ends, which lost 4 bases and 4 bases, there was a span of 11 bases. Germline assignment: CDR1 PRHDT and CDR2 FYEKMQ (reference sequence). The CDR3 has 14 residues. The CDR3: CASSYQGFYNEQFF. Here the CDR3 DNA reads TGTGCCAGCAGCTACCAGGGTTTTTACAATGAGCAGTTCTTC.

At least ten counts were recorded for this clonotype. The chain recombines TRBV5-1 with TRBJ1-4; the D is unclear. Germline CDR1 SGHRS, CDR2 YFSETQ. Trimming removed 0 bases from V and 3 bases from J, with 12 bases in between. This CDR3 is 16 amino acids long. For the CDR3, the DNA is TGCGCCAGCAGCTTGGCCTCAACTTCACCTAATGAAAAACTGTTTTTT. Translating gives CASSLASTSPNEKLFF.